The 9 T cell receptor beta chains below were found in one sample sequenced in a study of blood T cells in healthy people across ages. Primers used in a second PCR of roughly 7 to 11 cycles were a sample-barcoded 5' primer and a J-beta primer mix. MiXCR, applied by TCRdb to the 5' RACE reads, yields one record per CDR3 protein. The sample carries about 1.6 million distinct CDR3 sequences, roughly a third recorded once. The specimen sequenced was blood. The receptors derive from a woman aged 25 to 39 in good health.

The chain couples TRBV3-1 to TRBJ2-2, with D uncertain. From germline, CDR1 is LGHDT and CDR2 YNNKEL (reference sequence). The CDR3 length is 12 residues. With 0 bases removed from V and 12 bases from J, the gap between germline ends came to 8 bases. The CDR3 region has the DNA TGTGCCAGCAGCCAAGAGCTCCAGCAGCTGTTTTTT. Translated: CASSQELQQLFF.

In DNA form, the CDR3 reads TGTGCCAGCACCGGGACATCCAATAACTATGGCTACACCTTC. This sequence encodes CASTGTSNNYGYTF. The V gene is TRBV28, the J gene TRBJ1-2, with D perhaps TRBD1 (6 bases). The ends were cut back, 7 bases at V and 1 base at J, with 13 bases in the middle. The CDR3 has 14 amino acids. In germline, CDR1 is MDHEN, CDR2 SYDVKM.

This chain links TRBV5-6 with TRBJ2-1; 11 bases match TRBD2. The germline CDR1 and CDR2 sequences are SGHDT and YYEEEE. This CDR3 region has 24 residues. V dropped 3 bases and J dropped 2; count of bases not matched to a gene: 28. The CDR3 region has the DNA TGTGCCAGCAGCTATGAGCATTTAACCCGACTAGCGGGAAAACAGAAGAGCCCCTACAATGAGCAGTTCTTC. This codes for CASSYEHLTRLAGKQKSPYNEQFF.

This clonotype was seen once. This chain connects TRBV27 to TRBJ1-1; 9 bases are shared with TRBD1. Germline V gene lookup returns CDR1 MNHEY and CDR2 SMNVEV (reference sequence). The CDR3 is 14 residues long. The V gene end was trimmed by 2 bases and the J gene end by 4 bases; junction bases not matched to a gene: 2. CDR3 in amino acids: CASSLKQGATEAFF. Here the CDR3 DNA reads TGTGCCAGCAGTTTAAAACAGGGGGCCACTGAAGCTTTCTTT.

The chain couples TRBV5-1 to TRBJ2-1, with 16 bases fitting TRBD2. V shed 1 base, J shed 3 bases, and the junction held 10 bases outside the gene matches. The CDR3 is made up of 20 amino acids. Germline lookup yields CDR1 SGHRS and CDR2 YFSETQ. The CDR3 DNA is TGCGCCAGCAGCTTGATCCCGACGGGACTAGCGGGGGGGCACTACAATGAGCAGTTCTTC. Translated: CASSLIPTGLAGGHYNEQFF.

This clonotype occurred many times. The chain uses TRBV7-2 and TRBJ1-5, with 7 bases lining up with TRBD1. CDR3 length: 13 amino acids. Per the germline V gene, CDR1 is SGHTA and CDR2 is FQGNSA. V lost 4 bases and J lost 6; bases outside the gene matches: 3. The CDR3 protein is CASSSRTGQPQHF. The CDR3 nucleotides read TGTGCCAGCAGCTCGCGGACAGGTCAGCCCCAGCATTTT.

This clonotype was observed at least ten times. The CDR3 loop is CASSLLTLEDEQYF. As DNA, the CDR3 is TGTGCCAGCAGCTTATTGACATTGGAGGACGAGCAGTACTTC. The V call is TRBV7-2, the J call TRBJ2-7, with D maybe TRBD2 (5 bases). The V end was cut by 2 bases, the J end by 5 bases, with 13 bases between. This CDR3 has 14 amino acids. Germline lookup yields CDR1 SGHTA and CDR2 FQGNSA.

In its sample, this clonotype was seen a few times. The V gene is TRBV27, the J gene TRBJ2-7; D is ambiguous. In germline, CDR1 is MNHEY, CDR2 SMNVEV (reference sequence). The CDR3 loop spans 10 amino acids. Trimming took 8 bases from V and 4 from J, leaving 6 bases between them. The chain's CDR3 is CASPVYEQYF. CDR3 DNA: TGTGCCAGCCCTGTTTACGAGCAGTACTTC.

The V and J genes are TRBV9 and TRBJ2-3, with D hard to call. CDR1 and CDR2 from the germline V gene are SGDLS and YYNGEE. The CDR3 loop spans 14 amino acids. V shed 1 base and J shed 5 bases, with 11 bases lying between them. The CDR3 DNA is TGTGCCAGCAGCGTAAACAGCCAAGGAGATACGCAGTATTTT. This codes for CASSVNSQGDTQYF.